This T cell receptor beta chain was retrieved from a study of T cell clonality in common variable immunodeficiency. The table came from immunoSEQ multiplex PCR; TCRdb's copy has only in-frame clones and leaves some out. Sampling found 50,000 to 60,000 clones, none seen once. The CDR3 has 16 amino acids. Unmatched junction bases numbered 10, after V lost 1 base and J lost 5 bases. In germline, CDR1 is SGHTA, CDR2 FQGTGA. This clone was picked up many times. The read halts 3 residues ahead of the CDR3 end, with the missing end drawn from the germline J gene. The specimen sequenced was peripheral blood mononuclear cells. This TCR was recovered from a person aged 18 to 70 in good health. The chain uses TRBV7-3 and TRBJ1-2, with TRBD1 matching 7 bases. The CDR3 loop reads CASSLNGGDSLYGYTF. The sequenced CDR3 bases are TGTGCCAGCAGCTTAAACGGCGGGGACAGCTTATATGGC.